This TCR beta chain was found in a study of CXCR3-negative and CXCR3-positive naive CD8 T cells. For the study at large: Summed over all libraries, TRB reads came to 130 million to 150 million, with about 1.5 +/- 0.3 million per library. The study's findings and limits: CD5 surface expression was similar among naive subsets, and TCR strength was estimated by inference from TRB CDR3 properties. For CXCR3-positive naive cells, TRB CDR3s were more hydrophobic than those of CXCR3-negative naive cells.

TRB cDNA libraries were made by UMI-labeled 5' RACE. TCRdb reprocessed the 5' RACE reads; each CDR3 protein has one entry and no DNA is given. Its table lists some 140,000 distinct CDR3 sequences. Germline lookup yields CDR1 SNHLY and CDR2 FYNNEI. The CDR3 length is 14 residues. A note on this clonotype: Its antigen is currently unknown.

CD45RO-CCR7+CD27+CD95- cells counted as naive CD8+ T cells. The TCR originated in a human donor in good health. Some clones in this sample may be carry-over from other donors' samples. The V and J genes are TRBV2 and TRBJ2-1; TCRdb's assignment of TRBD2 cannot be checked, as there is no DNA. Material: naive CXCR3+ CD8+ T cells from blood. Subset here: CD45RO-CCR7+CD27+CD95- naive CD8+ T cells expressing CXCR3 (TNR3+). The CDR3 loop reads CASTAGNLYNEQFF.